The clone carrying this T cell receptor (beta chain) was counted ten times or more. This entry comes from a study of neurological immune-mediated disorders. CDR1 and CDR2 from the germline V gene are GTSNPN and SVGIG (reference sequence). CDR3 length: 13 amino acids. Trimming cost V 0 bases and J 3 bases, with 9 bases left between them. TCRdb re-analysed the 5' RACE reads in MiXCR, keeping a single row per CDR3 protein. In the table there are some 70,000 distinct CDR3 sequences, about 3.4% of which are singletons. This sequence joins TRBV30 and TRBJ2-7, with D perhaps matching TRBD1 or TRBD2 (5 bases each). This receptor was taken from a man between 35 and 55 years old with multiple sclerosis. Sequenced material: PBMCs. The CDR3 DNA reads as TGTGCCTGGAGTGTACGGGGCTACTACGAGCAGTACTTC. Its translation is CAWSVRGYYEQYF. The whole variable domain, filled in from reference TRBV30 and TRBJ2-7, reads SQTIHQWPATLVQPVGSPLSLECTVEGTSNPNLYWYRQAAGRGLQLLFYSVGIGQISSEVPQNLSASRPQDRQFILSSKKLLLSDSGFYLCAWSVRGYYEQYFGPGTRLTVT.